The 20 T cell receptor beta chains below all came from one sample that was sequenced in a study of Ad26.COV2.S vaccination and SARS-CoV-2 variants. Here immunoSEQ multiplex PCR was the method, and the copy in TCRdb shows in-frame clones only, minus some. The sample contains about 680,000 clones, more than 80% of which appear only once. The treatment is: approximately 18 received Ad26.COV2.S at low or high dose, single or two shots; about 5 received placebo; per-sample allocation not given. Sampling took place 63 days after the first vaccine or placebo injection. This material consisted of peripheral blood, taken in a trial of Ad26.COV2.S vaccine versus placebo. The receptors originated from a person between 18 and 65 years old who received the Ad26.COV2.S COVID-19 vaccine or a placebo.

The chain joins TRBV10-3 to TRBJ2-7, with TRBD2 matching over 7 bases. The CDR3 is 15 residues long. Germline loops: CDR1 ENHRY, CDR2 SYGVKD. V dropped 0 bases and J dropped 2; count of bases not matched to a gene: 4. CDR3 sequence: CAISESVGGAYEQYF. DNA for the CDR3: TGTGCCATCAGTGAGTCAGTGGGGGGGGCCTACGAGCAGTACTTC.

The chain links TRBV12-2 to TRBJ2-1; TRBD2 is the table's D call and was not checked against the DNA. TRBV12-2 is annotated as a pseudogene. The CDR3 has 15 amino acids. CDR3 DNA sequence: TGTGCAAGTCGCTTCCCGGGAGGAACCTACAATGAGCAGTTCTTC. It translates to CASRFPGGTYNEQFF.

CDR3 sequence: CASGQFTGSYSPLHF. The DNA of the CDR3 is TGTGCCAGCGGCCAATTCACAGGGAGCTATTCACCCCTCCACTTT. V gene TRBV6-2 or TRBV6-3 combines with J gene TRBJ1-6; TRBD1 is a possible D gene (6 bases). This CDR3 spans 15 amino acids. The V gene's germline CDR1 is MNHEY and CDR2 SVGEGT. V gave up 8 bases and J gave up 8 bases, with 19 bases separating them.

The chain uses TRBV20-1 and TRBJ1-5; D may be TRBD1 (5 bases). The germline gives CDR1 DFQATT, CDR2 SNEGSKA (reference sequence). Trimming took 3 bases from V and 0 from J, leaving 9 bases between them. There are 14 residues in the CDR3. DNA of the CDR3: TGCAGTGCTAGTCGGGACTATAGCAATCAGCCCCAGCATTTT. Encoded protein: CSASRDYSNQPQHF.

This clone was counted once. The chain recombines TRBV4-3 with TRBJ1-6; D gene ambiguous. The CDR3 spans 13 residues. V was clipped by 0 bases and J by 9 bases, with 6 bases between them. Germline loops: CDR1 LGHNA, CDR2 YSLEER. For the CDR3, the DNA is TGCGCCAGCAGCCAAGATCCGATTTCACCCCTCCACTTT. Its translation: CASSQDPISPLHF.

Here the CDR3 DNA reads TGTGCCAGCAGCGTAGCTTTGGAGACCCACCCCGGCGGTGAGCTGTTTTTT. It encodes CASSVALETHPGGELFF. The chain uses TRBV9 and TRBJ2-2, with unresolved D. V lost 0 bases, J lost 11 bases, and 23 bases lay in between. Germline V gene data show CDR1 as SGDLS and CDR2 as YYNGEE. This CDR3 region has 17 residues.

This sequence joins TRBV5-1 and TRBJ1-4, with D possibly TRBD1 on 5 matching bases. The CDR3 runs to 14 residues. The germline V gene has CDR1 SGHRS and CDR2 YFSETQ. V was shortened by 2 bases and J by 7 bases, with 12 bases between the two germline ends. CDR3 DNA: TGCGCCAGCAGCTTTACCGGGACGAGTGAAAAACTGTTTTTT. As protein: CASSFTGTSEKLFF.

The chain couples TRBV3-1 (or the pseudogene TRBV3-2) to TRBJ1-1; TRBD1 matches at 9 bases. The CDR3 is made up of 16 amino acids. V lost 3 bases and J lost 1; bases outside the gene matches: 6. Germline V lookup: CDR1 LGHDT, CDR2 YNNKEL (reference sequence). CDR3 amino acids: CASSQRAGQGNTEAFF. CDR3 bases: TGTGCCAGCAGCCAGCGCGCGGGACAGGGGAACACTGAAGCTTTCTTT.

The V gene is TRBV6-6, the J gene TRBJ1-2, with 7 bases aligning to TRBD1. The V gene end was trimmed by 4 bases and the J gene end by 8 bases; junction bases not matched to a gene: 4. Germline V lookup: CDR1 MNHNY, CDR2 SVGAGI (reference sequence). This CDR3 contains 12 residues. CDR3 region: CASSSGGKGYTF. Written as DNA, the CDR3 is TGTGCCAGCAGTTCAGGGGGGAAAGGCTACACCTTC.

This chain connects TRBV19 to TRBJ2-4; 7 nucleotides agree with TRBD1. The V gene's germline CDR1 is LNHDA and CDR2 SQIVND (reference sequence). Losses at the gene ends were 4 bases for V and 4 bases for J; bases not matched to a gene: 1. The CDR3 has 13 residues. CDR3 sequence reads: CASSTGQKNIQYF. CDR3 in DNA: TGTGCCAGTAGTACGGGACAGAAAAACATTCAGTACTTC.

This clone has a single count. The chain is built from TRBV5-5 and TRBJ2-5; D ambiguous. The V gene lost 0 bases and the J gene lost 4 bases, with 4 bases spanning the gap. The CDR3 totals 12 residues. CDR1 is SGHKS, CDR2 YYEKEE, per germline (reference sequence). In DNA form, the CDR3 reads TGTGCCAGCAGCTTGGGCGCAGAGACCCAGTACTTC. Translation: CASSLGAETQYF.

The CDR3: CASTSPQTGNLNQPQHF. DNA for the CDR3: TGTGCCAGTACCTCACCTCAGACAGGGAACCTTAATCAGCCCCAGCATTTT. The V call is TRBV19, the J call TRBJ1-5, with 7 bases lining up with TRBD1. Germline V gives CDR1 LNHDA, CDR2 SQIVND (reference sequence). Germline trimming cut 7 bases from V and 4 bases from J; bases unmatched to any gene: 16. This CDR3 comprises 17 residues.

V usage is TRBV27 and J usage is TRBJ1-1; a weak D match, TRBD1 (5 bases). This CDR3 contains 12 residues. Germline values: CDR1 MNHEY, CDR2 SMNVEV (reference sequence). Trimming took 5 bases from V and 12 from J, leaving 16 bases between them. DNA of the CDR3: TGTGCCAGCAGTCGACCGGGACCGAGGTCTTTCTTT. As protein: CASSRPGPRSFF.

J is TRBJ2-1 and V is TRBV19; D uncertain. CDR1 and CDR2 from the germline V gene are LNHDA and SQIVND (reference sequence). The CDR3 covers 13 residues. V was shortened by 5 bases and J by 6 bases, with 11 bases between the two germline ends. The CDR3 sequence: CASSPTAGNEQFF. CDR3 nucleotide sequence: TGTGCCAGTAGTCCTACCGCCGGCAATGAGCAGTTCTTC.

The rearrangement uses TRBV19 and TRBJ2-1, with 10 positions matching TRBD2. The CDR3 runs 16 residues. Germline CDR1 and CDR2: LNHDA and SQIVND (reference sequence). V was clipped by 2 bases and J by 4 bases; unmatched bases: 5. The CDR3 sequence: CASSIPGTSDYNEQFF. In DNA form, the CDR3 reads TGTGCCAGTAGTATACCCGGGACTAGCGATTACAATGAGCAGTTCTTC.

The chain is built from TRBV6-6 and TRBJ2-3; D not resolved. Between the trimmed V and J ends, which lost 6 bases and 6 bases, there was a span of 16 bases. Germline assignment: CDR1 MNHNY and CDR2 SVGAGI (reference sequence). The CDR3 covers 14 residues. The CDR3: CASSFQLGSDTQYF. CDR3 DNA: TGTGCCAGCAGCTTCCAACTCGGATCGGATACGCAGTATTTT.

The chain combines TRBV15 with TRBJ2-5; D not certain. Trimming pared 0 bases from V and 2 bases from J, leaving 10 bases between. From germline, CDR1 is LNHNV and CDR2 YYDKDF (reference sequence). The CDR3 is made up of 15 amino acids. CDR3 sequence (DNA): TGTGCCACCAGCAGAGATCTCGCCCCACAAGAGACCCAGTACTTC. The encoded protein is CATSRDLAPQETQYF.

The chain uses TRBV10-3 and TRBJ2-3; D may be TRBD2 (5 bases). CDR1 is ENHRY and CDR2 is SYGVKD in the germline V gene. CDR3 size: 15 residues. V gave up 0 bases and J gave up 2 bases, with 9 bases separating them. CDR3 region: CAISESKGATDTQYF. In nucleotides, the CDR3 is TGTGCCATCAGTGAGTCTAAGGGAGCCACAGATACGCAGTATTTT.

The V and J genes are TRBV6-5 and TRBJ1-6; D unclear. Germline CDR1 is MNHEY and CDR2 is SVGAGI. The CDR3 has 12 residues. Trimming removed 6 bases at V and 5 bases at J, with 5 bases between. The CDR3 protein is CASRTHNSPLHF. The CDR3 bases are TGTGCCAGCAGGACCCATAATTCACCCCTCCACTTT.

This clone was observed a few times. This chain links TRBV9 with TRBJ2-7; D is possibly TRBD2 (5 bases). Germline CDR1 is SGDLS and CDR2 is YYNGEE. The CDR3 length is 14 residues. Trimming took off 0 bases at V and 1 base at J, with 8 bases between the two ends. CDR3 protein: CASSVDGVSYEQYF. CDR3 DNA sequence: TGTGCCAGCAGCGTAGACGGGGTTTCCTACGAGCAGTACTTC. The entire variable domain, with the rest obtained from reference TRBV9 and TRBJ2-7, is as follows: DSGVTQTPKHLITATGQRVTLRCSPRSGDLSVYWYQQSLDQGLQFLIQYYNGEERAKGNILERFSAQQFPDLHSELNLSSLELGDSALYFCASSVDGVSYEQYFGPGTRLTVT.